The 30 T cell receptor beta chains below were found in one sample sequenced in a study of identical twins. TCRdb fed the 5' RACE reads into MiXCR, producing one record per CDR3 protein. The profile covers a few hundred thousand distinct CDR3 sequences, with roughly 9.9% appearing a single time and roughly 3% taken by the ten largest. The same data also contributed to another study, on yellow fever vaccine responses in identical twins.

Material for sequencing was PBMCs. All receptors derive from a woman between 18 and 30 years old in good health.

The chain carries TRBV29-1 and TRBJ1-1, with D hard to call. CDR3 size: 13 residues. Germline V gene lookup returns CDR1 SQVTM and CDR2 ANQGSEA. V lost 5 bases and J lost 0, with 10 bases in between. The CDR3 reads CSVRGRMNTEAFF. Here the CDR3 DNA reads TGCAGCGTTCGCGGCAGGATGAACACTGAAGCTTTCTTT.

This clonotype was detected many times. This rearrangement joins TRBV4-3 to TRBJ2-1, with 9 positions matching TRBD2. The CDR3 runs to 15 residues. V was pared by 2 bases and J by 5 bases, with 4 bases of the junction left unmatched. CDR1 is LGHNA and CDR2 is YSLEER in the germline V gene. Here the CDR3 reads CASSQLSGSNNEQFF. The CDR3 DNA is TGCGCCAGCAGCCAACTTAGCGGGAGCAACAATGAGCAGTTCTTC.

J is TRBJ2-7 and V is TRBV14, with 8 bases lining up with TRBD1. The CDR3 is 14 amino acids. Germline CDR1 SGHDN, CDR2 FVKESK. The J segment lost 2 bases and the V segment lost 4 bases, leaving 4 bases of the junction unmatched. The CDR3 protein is CASSRGQGPYEQYF. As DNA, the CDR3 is TGTGCCAGCAGCCGAGGACAGGGCCCCTACGAGCAGTACTTC.

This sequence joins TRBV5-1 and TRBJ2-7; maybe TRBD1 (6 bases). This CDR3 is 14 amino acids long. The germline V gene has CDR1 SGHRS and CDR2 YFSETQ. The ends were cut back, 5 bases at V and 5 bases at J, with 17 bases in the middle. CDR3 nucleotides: TGCGCCAGCAGAAACCAGGGGCGAGGGGACGAGCAGTACTTC. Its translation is CASRNQGRGDEQYF. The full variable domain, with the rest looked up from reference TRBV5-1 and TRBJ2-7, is KAGVTQTPRYLIKTRGQQVTLSCSPISGHRSVSWYQQTPGQGLQFLFEYFSETQRNKGNFPGRFSGRQFSNSRSEMNVSTLELGDSALYLCASRNQGRGDEQYFGPGTRLTVT.

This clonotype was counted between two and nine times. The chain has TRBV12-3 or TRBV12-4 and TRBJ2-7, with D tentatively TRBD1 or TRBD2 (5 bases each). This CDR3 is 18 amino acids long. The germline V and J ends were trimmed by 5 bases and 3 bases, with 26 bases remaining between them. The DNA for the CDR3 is TGTGCCAGCAGTCTCCCCGTCCCGGGACCCCGCTGGGACTACGAGCAGTACTTC. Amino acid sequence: CASSLPVPGPRWDYEQYF.

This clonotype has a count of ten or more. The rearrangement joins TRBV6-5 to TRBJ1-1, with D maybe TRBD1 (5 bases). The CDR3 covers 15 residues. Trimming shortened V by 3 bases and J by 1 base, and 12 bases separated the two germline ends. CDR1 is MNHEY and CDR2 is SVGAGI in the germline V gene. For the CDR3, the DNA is TGTGCCAGCAGTTATCCCGGGACGAGGAACACTGAAGCTTTCTTT. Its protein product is CASSYPGTRNTEAFF.

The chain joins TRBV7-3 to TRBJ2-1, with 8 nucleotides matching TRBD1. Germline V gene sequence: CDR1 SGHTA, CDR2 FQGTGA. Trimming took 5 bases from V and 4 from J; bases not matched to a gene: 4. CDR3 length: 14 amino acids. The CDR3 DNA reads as TGTGCCAGCAGCATACAGGGGGGTTACAATGAGCAGTTCTTC. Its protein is CASSIQGGYNEQFF.

Here the CDR3 DNA reads TGTGCCAGCAGCCCCGCCTTCGGCTCCTACAATGAGCAGTTCTTC. This sequence encodes CASSPAFGSYNEQFF. The gene calls are TRBV7-8 and TRBJ2-1; the D is unclear. V was clipped by 5 bases and J by 0 bases, with 11 bases between them. In germline, CDR1 is SGHVS, CDR2 FQNEAQ. This CDR3 has 15 residues. The entire variable domain, with the rest obtained from reference TRBV7-8 and TRBJ2-1, is as follows: GAGVSQSPRYKVAKRGQDVALRCDPISGHVSLFWYQQALGQGPEFLTYFQNEAQLDKSGLPSDRFFAERPEGSVSTLKIQRTQQEDSAVYLCASSPAFGSYNEQFFGPGTRLTVL.

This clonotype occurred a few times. The CDR3 nucleotides are TGTGCCAGCAGTTCCCTAGGGAGGGCCCGAGATACGCAGTATTTT. Its protein is CASSSLGRARDTQYF. The V and J genes are TRBV6-5 and TRBJ2-3; 7 bases match TRBD2. Per germline, CDR1 MNHEY and CDR2 SVGAGI. The CDR3 is made up of 15 amino acids. The junction had 9 bases not matched to a gene; V was cut back by 4 bases and J by 5 bases.

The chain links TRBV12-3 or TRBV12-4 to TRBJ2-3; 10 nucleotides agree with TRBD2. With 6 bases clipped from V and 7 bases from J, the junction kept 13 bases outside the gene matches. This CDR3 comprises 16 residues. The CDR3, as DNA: TGTGCCAGCAGCCCGCTAGCGGGAGCGATGTGGAATACGCAGTATTTT. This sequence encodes CASSPLAGAMWNTQYF.

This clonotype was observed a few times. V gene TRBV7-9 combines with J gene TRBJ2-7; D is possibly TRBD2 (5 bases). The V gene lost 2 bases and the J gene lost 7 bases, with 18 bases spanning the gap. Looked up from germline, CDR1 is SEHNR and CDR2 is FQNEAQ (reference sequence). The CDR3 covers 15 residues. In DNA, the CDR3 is TGTGCCAGCAGCTTAAGAGTGGACCCCCCGGGGGAGCAGTACTTC. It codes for CASSLRVDPPGEQYF. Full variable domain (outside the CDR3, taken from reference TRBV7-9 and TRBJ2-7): DTGVSQNPRHKITKRGQNVTFRCDPISEHNRLYWYRQTLGQGPEFLTYFQNEAQLEKSRLLSDRFSAERPKGSFSTLEIQRTEQGDSAMYLCASSLRVDPPGEQYFGPGTRLTVT.

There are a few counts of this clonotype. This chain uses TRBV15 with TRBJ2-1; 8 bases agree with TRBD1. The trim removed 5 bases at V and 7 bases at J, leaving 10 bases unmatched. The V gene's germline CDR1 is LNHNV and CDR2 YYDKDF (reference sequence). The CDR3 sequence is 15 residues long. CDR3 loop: CATSEPGGDMNEQFF. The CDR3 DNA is TGTGCCACCAGCGAGCCAGGGGGCGATATGAATGAGCAGTTCTTC.

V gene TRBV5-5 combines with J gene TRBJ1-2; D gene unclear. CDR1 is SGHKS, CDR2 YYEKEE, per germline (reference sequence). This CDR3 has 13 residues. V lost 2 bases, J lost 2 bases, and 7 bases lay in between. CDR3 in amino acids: CASSFVGNYGYTF. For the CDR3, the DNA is TGTGCCAGCAGCTTCGTGGGGAACTATGGCTACACCTTC.

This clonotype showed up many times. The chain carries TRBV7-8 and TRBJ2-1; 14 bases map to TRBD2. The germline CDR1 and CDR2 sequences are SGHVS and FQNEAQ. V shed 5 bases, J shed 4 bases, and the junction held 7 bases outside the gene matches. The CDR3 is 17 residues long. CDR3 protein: CASSPGTSGGRYNEQFF. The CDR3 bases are TGTGCCAGCAGCCCCGGGACTAGCGGGGGAAGATACAATGAGCAGTTCTTC.

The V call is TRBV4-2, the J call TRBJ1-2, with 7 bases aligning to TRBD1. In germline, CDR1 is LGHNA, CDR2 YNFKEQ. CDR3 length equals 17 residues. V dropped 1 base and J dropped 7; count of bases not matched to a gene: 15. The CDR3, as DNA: TGTGCCAGCAGCCAAGTCGGCTCTACAGGGGTTGGGGGTGGCTACACCTTC. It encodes CASSQVGSTGVGGGYTF.

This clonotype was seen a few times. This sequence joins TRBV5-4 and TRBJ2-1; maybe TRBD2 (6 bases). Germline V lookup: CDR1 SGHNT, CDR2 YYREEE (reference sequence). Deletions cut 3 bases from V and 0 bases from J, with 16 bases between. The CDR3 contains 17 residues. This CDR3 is CASSSGLATSSYNEQFF. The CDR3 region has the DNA TGTGCCAGCAGCTCGGGACTCGCGACTAGCTCCTACAATGAGCAGTTCTTC.

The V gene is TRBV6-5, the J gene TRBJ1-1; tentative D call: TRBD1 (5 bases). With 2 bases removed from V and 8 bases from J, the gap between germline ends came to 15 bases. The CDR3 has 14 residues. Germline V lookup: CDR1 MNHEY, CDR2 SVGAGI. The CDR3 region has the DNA TGTGCCAGCAGTTACCCCACCCAGGGTGGGGAAGCTTTCTTT. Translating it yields CASSYPTQGGEAFF.

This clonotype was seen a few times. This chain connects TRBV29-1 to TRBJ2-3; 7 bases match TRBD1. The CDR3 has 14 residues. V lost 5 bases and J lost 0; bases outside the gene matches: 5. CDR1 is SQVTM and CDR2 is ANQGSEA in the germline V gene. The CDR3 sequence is CSVRGTESTDTQYF. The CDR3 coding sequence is TGCAGCGTTAGGGGGACAGAGAGCACAGATACGCAGTATTTT.

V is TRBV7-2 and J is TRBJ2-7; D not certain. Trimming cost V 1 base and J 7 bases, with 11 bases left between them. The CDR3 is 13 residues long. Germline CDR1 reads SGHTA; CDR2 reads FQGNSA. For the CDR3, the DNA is TGTGCCAGCAGCTTAGTAAGGCAGAAGGAGCAGTACTTC. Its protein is CASSLVRQKEQYF.

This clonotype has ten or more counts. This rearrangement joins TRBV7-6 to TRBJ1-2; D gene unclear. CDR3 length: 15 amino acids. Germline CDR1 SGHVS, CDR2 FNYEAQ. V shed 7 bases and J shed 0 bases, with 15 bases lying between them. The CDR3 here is CASMITSKANYGYTF. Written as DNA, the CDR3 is TGTGCCAGCATGATTACCTCTAAAGCTAACTATGGCTACACCTTC.

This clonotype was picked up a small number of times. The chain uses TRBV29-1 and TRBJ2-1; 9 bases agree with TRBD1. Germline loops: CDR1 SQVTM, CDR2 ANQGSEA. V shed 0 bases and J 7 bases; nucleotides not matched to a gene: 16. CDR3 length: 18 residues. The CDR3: CSVEEGAVGDRGWNEQFF. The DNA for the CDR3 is TGCAGCGTTGAAGAAGGGGCCGTGGGCGACAGGGGGTGGAATGAGCAGTTCTTC.

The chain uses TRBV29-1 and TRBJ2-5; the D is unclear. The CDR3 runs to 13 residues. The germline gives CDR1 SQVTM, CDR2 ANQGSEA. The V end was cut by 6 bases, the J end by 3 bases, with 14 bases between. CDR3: CSVPITTKETQYF. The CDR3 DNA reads TGCAGCGTCCCCATAACTACTAAAGAGACCCAGTACTTC.

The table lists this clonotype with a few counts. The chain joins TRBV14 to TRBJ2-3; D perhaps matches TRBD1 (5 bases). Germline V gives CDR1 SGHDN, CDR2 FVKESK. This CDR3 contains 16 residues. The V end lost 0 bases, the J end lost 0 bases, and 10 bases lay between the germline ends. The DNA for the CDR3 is TGTGCCAGCAGCCAAGATGGGGCGCTAAGCACAGATACGCAGTATTTT. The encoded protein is CASSQDGALSTDTQYF.

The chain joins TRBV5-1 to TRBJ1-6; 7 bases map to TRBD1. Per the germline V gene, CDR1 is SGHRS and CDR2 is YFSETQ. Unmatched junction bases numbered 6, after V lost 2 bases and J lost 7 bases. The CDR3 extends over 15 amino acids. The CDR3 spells CASSLTGAENSPLHF. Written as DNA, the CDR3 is TGCGCCAGCAGCTTAACAGGGGCGGAGAATTCACCCCTCCACTTT.

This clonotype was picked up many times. The CDR3 coding sequence is TGTGCTAGTGCCGATGGACTAGCCCATTCTGAGCAGTTCTTC. Translation gives CASADGLAHSEQFF. This sequence joins TRBV12-5 and TRBJ2-1; 8 bases align to TRBD2. The CDR3 has 14 amino acids. Trimming at V came to 7 bases and at J to 9 bases, leaving 11 bases not matched to a gene. CDR1 and CDR2 from the germline V gene are LGHNT and FRNRAP.

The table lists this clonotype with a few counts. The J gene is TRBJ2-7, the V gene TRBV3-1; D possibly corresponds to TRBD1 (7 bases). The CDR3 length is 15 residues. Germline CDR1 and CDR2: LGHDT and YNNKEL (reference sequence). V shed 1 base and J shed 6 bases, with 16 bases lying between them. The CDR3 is CASSQGVRQGGEQYF. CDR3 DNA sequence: TGTGCCAGCAGCCAAGGGGTGAGACAGGGAGGCGAGCAGTACTTC.

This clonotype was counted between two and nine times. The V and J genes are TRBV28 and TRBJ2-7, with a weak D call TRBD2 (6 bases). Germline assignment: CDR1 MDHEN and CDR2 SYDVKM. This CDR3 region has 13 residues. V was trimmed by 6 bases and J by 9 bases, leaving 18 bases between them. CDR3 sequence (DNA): TGTGCCAGCAGGGATCCGAAGCGGGTCCCGCAGTACTTC. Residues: CASRDPKRVPQYF.

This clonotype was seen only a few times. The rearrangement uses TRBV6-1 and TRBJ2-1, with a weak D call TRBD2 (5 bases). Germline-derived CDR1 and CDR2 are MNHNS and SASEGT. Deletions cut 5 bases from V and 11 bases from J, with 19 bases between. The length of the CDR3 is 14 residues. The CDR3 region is CASSPTRTAAQQFF. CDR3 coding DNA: TGTGCCAGCAGTCCCACTCGGACTGCGGCTCAGCAGTTCTTC.

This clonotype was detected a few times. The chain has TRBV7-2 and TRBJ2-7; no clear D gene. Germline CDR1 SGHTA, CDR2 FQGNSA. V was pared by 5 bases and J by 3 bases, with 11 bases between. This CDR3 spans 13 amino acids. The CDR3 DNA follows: TGTGCCAGCAGCCAGGACCCCCTCTACGAGCAGTACTTC. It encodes CASSQDPLYEQYF.

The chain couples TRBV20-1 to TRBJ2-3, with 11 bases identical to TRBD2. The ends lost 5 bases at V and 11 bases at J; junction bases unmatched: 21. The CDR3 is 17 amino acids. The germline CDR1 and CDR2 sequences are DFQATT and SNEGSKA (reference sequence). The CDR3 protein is CSAPKGRGLAGGAQQYF. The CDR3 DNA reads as TGCAGTGCTCCAAAGGGACGAGGCTTAGCGGGGGGGGCGCAGCAGTATTTT.